This record concerns one T cell receptor (beta chain) sequence. The sample belongs to a study of B cell selection in AIRE deficiency. Sequenced by immunoSEQ multiplex PCR; TCRdb stores in-frame clones only, minus some. The table has fewer than 30,000 clones, roughly 97% seen once; the top ten hold 0.2% to 0.25%. This CDR3 has 14 residues. V lost 0 bases and J lost 3, with 6 bases in between. Germline V gives CDR1 SGDLS, CDR2 YYNGEE. The sorted conventional CD4 T cells were gated as CD4+CD127+. The clonotype was recovered from a human donor with AIRE deficiency. Input material: conventional CD4+ T cells sorted from PBMCs. The V call is TRBV9, the J call TRBJ2-2; D gene uncertain. DNA of the CDR3: TGTGCCAGCAGCGTAGCAAGGTACACCGGGGAGCTGTTTTTT. Translation gives CASSVARYTGELFF.